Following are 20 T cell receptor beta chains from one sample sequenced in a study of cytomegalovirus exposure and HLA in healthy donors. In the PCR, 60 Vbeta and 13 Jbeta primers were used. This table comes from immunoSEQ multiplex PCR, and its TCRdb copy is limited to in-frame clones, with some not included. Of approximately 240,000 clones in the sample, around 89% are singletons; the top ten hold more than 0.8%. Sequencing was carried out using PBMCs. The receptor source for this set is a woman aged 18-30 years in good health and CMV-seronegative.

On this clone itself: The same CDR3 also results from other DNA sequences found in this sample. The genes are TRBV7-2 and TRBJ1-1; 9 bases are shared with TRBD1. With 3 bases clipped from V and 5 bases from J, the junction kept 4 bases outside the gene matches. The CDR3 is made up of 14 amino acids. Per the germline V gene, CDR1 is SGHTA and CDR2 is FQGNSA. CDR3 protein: CASSLTGGRTEAFF. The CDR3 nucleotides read TGTGCCAGCAGCTTGACAGGGGGTCGTACTGAAGCTTTCTTT.

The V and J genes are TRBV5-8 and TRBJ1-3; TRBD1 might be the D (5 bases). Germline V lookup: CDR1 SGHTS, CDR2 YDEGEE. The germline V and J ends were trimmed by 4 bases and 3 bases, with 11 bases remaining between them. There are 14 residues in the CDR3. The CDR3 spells CASSRQGSGNTIYF. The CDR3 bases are TGTGCCAGCAGCCGTCAGGGCAGTGGAAACACCATATATTTT.

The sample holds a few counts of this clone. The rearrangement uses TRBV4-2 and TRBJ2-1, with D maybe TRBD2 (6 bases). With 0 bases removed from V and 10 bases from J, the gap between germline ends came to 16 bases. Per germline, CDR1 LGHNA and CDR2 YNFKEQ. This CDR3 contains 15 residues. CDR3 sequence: CASSQDRPTRGEQFF. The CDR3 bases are TGTGCCAGCAGCCAAGATAGACCTACTCGGGGGGAGCAGTTCTTC.

The CDR3 region is CAITATGNPETQYF. As DNA, the CDR3 is TGTGCCATCACCGCGACAGGGAATCCAGAGACCCAGTACTTC. This chain uses TRBV10-3 with TRBJ2-5; TRBD1 matches 7 bases. The CDR3 is 14 amino acids. Germline V gene sequence: CDR1 ENHRY, CDR2 SYGVKD. V was clipped by 7 bases and J by 4 bases; unmatched bases: 9.

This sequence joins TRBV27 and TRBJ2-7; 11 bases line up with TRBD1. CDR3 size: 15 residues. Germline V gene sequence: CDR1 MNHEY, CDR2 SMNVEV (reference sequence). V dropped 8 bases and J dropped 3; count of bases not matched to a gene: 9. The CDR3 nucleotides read TGTGCCAGCTCCCTTTTGGGACAGGGGGTCTACGAGCAGTACTTC. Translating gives CASSLLGQGVYEQYF.

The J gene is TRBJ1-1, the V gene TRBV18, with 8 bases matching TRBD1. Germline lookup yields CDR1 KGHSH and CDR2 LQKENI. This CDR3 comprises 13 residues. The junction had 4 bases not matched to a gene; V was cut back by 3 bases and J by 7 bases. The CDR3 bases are TGTGCCAGCTCACCGGACAGGGTTGGTGAAGCTTTCTTT. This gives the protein CASSPDRVGEAFF.

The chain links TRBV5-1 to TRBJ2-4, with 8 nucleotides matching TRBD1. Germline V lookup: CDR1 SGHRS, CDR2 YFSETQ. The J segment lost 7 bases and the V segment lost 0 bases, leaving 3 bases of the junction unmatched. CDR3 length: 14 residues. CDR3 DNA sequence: TGCGCCAGCAGCTTGGCAGGGGGCGAGAACATTCAGTACTTC. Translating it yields CASSLAGGENIQYF.

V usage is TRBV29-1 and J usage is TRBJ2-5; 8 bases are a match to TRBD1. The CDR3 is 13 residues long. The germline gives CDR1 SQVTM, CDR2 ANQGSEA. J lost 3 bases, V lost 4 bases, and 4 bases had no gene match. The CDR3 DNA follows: TGCAGCGTTGTACAGGACAGGGAAGAGACCCAGTACTTC. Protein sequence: CSVVQDREETQYF. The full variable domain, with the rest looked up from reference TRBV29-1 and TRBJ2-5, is SAVISQKPSRDICQRGTSLTIQCQVDSQVTMMFWYRQQPGQSLTLIATANQGSEATYESGFVIDKFPISRPNLTFSTLTVSNMSPEDSSIYLCSVVQDREETQYFGPGTRLLVL.

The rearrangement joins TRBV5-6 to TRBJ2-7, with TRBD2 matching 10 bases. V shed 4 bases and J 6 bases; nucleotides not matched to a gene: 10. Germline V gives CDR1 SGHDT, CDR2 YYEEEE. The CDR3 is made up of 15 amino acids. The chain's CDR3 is CASSRTSGPVREQYF. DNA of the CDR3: TGTGCCAGCAGCCGGACTAGCGGTCCTGTACGCGAGCAGTACTTC. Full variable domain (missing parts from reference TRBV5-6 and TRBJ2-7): DAGVTQSPTHLIKTRGQQVTLRCSPKSGHDTVSWYQQALGQGPQFIFQYYEEEERQRGNFPDRFSGHQFPNYSSELNVNALLLGDSALYLCASSRTSGPVREQYFGPGTRLTVT.

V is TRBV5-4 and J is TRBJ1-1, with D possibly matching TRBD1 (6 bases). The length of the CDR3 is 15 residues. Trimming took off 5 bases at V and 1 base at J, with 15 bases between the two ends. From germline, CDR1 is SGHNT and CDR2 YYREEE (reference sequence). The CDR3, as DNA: TGTGCCAGCAGTTTCTACAGGGAGGGGAACACTGAAGCTTTCTTT. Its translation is CASSFYREGNTEAFF.

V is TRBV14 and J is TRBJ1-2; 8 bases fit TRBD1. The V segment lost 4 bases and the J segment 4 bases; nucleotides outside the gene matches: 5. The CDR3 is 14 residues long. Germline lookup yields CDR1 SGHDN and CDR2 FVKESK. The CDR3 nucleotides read TGTGCCAGCAGCCTAAGAGGGACAGGCTATGGCTACACCTTC. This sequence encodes CASSLRGTGYGYTF.

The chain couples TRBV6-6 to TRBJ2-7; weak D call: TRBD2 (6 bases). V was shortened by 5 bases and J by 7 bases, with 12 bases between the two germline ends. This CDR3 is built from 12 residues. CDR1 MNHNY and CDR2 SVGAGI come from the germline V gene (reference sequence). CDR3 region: CASSRIGSEQYF. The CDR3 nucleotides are TGTGCCAGCAGTAGGATCGGGAGTGAGCAGTACTTC.

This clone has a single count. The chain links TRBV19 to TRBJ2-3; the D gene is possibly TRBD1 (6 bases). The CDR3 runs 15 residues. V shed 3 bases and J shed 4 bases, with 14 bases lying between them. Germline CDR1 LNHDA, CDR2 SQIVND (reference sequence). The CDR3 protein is CASSIRGLVADTQYF. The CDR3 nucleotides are TGTGCCAGTAGTATCAGGGGTCTAGTCGCAGATACGCAGTATTTT.

DNA for the CDR3: TGCGCCAGCAGCCAAGATGTAGCGGGGTCTGCCGACGATACGCAGTATTTT. It translates to CASSQDVAGSADDTQYF. The chain links TRBV4-3 to TRBJ2-3, with TRBD2 identical over 8 bases. Trimming cost V 0 bases and J 6 bases; bases outside gene matches: 11. Germline CDR1 LGHNA, CDR2 YSLEER. The CDR3 has 17 residues.

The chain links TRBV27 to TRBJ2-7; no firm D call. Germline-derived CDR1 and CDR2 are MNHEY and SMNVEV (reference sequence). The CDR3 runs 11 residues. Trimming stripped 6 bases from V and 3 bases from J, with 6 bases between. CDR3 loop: CASRRSYEQYF. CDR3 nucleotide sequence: TGTGCCAGCAGAAGGAGCTACGAGCAGTACTTC.

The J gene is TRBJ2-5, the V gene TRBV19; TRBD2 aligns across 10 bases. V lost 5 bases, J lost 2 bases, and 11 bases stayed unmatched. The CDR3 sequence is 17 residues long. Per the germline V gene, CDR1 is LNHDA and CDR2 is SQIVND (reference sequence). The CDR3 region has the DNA TGTGCCAGTAGTCCCCCCCTTTGGACTAGCGGACAAGAGACCCAGTACTTC. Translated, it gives CASSPPLWTSGQETQYF.

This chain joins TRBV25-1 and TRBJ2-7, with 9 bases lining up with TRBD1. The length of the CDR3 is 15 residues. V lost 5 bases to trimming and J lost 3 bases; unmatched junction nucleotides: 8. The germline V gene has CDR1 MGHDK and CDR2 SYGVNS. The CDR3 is CASSTAAGQGYEQYF. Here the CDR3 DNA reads TGTGCCAGCAGTACTGCGGCGGGACAGGGCTACGAGCAGTACTTC.

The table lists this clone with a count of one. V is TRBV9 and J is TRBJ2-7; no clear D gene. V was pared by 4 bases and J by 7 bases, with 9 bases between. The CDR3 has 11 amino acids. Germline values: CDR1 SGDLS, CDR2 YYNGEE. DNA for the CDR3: TGTGCCAGCAGCAACGCTAGGGAGCAGTACTTC. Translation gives CASSNAREQYF.

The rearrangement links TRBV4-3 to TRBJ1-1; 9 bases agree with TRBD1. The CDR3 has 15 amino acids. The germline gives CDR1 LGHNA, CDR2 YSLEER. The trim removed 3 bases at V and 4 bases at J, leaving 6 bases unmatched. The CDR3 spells CASSHPGQGVTEAFF. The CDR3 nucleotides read TGCGCCAGCAGCCATCCGGGACAGGGAGTCACTGAAGCTTTCTTT.

The CDR3 bases are TGTGCCAGTAGTCGCGAGGTCTCCTACGAGCAGTACTTC. Translated, it gives CASSREVSYEQYF. This chain connects TRBV19 to TRBJ2-7; D remains unclear. V shed 5 bases and J shed 0 bases, with 8 bases lying between them. There are 13 residues in the CDR3. Looked up from germline, CDR1 is LNHDA and CDR2 is SQIVND (reference sequence).